These T cell receptor beta chains were read from a single sample in a study of blood T cells in healthy people across ages. TCRdb re-analysed the 5' RACE reads in MiXCR, keeping a single row per CDR3 protein. Of 1.8 million or so distinct CDR3 sequences in the sample, approximately 40% are singletons; the top ten hold roughly 24%. The sequencing input was blood. These receptors all come from a human donor in good health. Both conserved end residues are part of each CDR3. The D gene is left open where the match is weak. Clone size is not always given. Where it is, it says once, few, many or a class for expanded clones.

d_call j_call v_call clone_size cdr3_nt cdr3_aa
. TRBJ2-3 TRBV5-1 many TGTGCCAGCAGTTTGACCCTTGTGACAGATACGCAGTATTTT CASSLTLVTDTQYF
TRBD2 TRBJ2-1 TRBV18 . TGTGCCAGCTCACCAAGGAGCGGGGGCAGCTCCTACAATGAGCAGTTCTTC CASSPRSGGSSYNEQFF
TRBD1 TRBJ2-7 TRBV30 . TGTGCCTGGAGCGGGGGACAGGGAGCTTCGAAGTCCTACGAGCAGTACTTC CAWSGGQGASKSYEQYF
TRBD1 TRBJ1-5 TRBV6-1 . TGTGCCAGCAGTGATGACCCGGACAGGTATAGCAATCAGCCCCAGCATTTT CASSDDPDRYSNQPQHF
TRBD1 TRBJ1-2 TRBV6-5 . TGTGCCAGCAGTCCCTACTCGGGACAGGGGGCGGGAGGCTACACCTTC CASSPYSGQGAGGYTF
. TRBJ2-1 TRBV10-3 few TGTGCCGCCCAGGGAGGGGGGAATTATCGGGAGCAGTTCTTC CAAQGGGNYREQFF
TRBD1 TRBJ2-7 TRBV10-3 . TGTGCCATCAGCTCCGGACAGGGGAGGAGGAAGTACTTC CAISSGQGRRKYF
TRBD1 TRBJ1-1 TRBV6-6 . TGTGCCAGCAGGCCTGGACAGGGGGTTGCTGAAGCTTTCTTT CASRPGQGVAEAFF
TRBD1 TRBJ2-7 TRBV20-1 few TGCAGTGCTAGACTCCCTCCGGGACAGAGTTACGAGCAGTACTTC CSARLPPGQSYEQYF
. TRBJ2-5 TRBV4-3 . TGCGCCAGCAGCCAAGTAGCTAGCATCGAGACCCAGTACTTC CASSQVASIETQYF
. TRBJ1-5 TRBV6-1 few TGTGCCAGCAGGACGGGATATCAGCCCCAGCATTTT CASRTGYQPQHF
TRBD2 TRBJ2-1 TRBV9 few TGTGCCAGCAGCGAGGGAGGGGACTTTTACAATGAGCAGTTCTTC CASSEGGDFYNEQFF
. TRBJ2-7 TRBV15 . TGTGCCACCAGCAGAGACCGTTCCCGACCCTACGAGCAGTACTTC CATSRDRSRPYEQYF
TRBD2 TRBJ2-1 TRBV7-2 . TGTGCCAGCAGCCTGAGACTAGCGGCGGGAAATGAGCAGTTCTTC CASSLRLAAGNEQFF
. TRBJ1-2 TRBV20-1 . TGCAGTGCTATAACTCTTATGGAGGGCTACACCTTC CSAITLMEGYTF
. TRBJ2-3 TRBV6-2/TRBV6-3 many TGTGCCAGCAGCCTCGGATTGCGGGGCCCTTCCGGGGCGCAGTATTTT CASSLGLRGPSGAQYF
TRBD2 TRBJ2-1 TRBV29-1 few TGCAGCCTCCGACTAGCGGGAGGCAGTGAGCAGTTCTTC CSLRLAGGSEQFF
. TRBJ1-2 TRBV12-3/TRBV12-4 few TGTGCCAGCAGTTTGGGGGGCAGACTCCTTCCCAACTATGGCTACACCTTC CASSLGGRLLPNYGYTF
. TRBJ1-2 TRBV11-2 . TGTGCCAGCAGCGGAGGGTTACTAGGAGCTCCTCTAAACTATGGCTACACCTTC CASSGGLLGAPLNYGYTF
TRBD2 TRBJ2-1 TRBV20-1 . TGCAGTGCTGTTCTAGCGGGGGTAGGTGAGCAGTTCTTC CSAVLAGVGEQFF
. TRBJ2-1 TRBV7-9 . TGTGCCAGCAGCTACATCCGCGGGGACCACCACTACAATGAGCAGTTCTTC CASSYIRGDHHYNEQFF
TRBD1 TRBJ1-4 TRBV28 . TGTGCCAGCAGTCCCGACAGGGCTGAAAAACTGTTTTTT CASSPDRAEKLFF
. TRBJ1-2 TRBV5-6 . TGTGCCAGCTCGGGCGATTTGGGCTATGGCTACACCTTC CASSGDLGYGYTF
. TRBJ2-3 TRBV7-8 . TGTGCCAGCAGCCCCGTGGCCACAGATACGCAGTATTTT CASSPVATDTQYF
. TRBJ2-3 TRBV4-2 few TGTGCCAGCAGCCAAGAAGTAGACCGTTATTCCACAGATACGCAGTATTTT CASSQEVDRYSTDTQYF
TRBD1 TRBJ2-3 TRBV20-1 . TGCAGTTCCGGGACAGAGACAGATACGCAGTATTTT CSSGTETDTQYF
TRBD1 TRBJ2-1 TRBV10-3 . TGTGCCATCAGTGGGGCGGACAGGGGGCGCTTAAATGAGCAGTTCTTC CAISGADRGRLNEQFF
TRBD1 TRBJ1-2 TRBV7-2 few TGTGCCAGCAGGGCGGGACAGGGGGCGCTTGGCTATGGCTACACCTTC CASRAGQGALGYGYTF
. TRBJ1-6 TRBV25-1 few TGTGCCAGCAGTGATGGTGGAACGGAGAATTCACCCCTCCACTTT CASSDGGTENSPLHF
. TRBJ2-3 TRBV10-3 . TGTGCCACCCATTTTGGGGCAAAAGATACGCAGTATTTT CATHFGAKDTQYF
. TRBJ2-7 TRBV28 . TGTGCCAGCAGTTTTACTTTGCGGGGTTACGAGCAGTACTTC CASSFTLRGYEQYF
. TRBJ2-5 TRBV4-1 . TGCGCCGGCAGCCAAGACGAGTCCTTCGGTCAAGAGACCCAGTACTTC CAGSQDESFGQETQYF
. TRBJ1-1 TRBV20-1 few TGCAGTGCTAGGCAGGACCCGGACACTGAAGCTTTCTTT CSARQDPDTEAFF
. TRBJ2-3 TRBV24-1 . TGTGCCACCAGACCTTCTAGCGAGGCAGATACGCAGTATTTT CATRPSSEADTQYF
TRBD1 TRBJ2-7 TRBV6-1 . TGTGCCAGCAGTGATTTGGACAGGGAGTGGGAGCAGTACTTC CASSDLDREWEQYF
. TRBJ1-3 TRBV7-2 . TGTGCCTGCAGCTTAAGCCAATACTCTGGAAACACCATATATTTT CACSLSQYSGNTIYF
TRBD2 TRBJ2-5 TRBV6-5 . TGTGCCAGCGGAGACGCGGGGAGGGACCAAGAGACCCAGTACTTC CASGDAGRDQETQYF
. TRBJ1-1 TRBV2 . TGTGCCAGCAGCCTCCTTCAGGGAGCTTTCTTT CASSLLQGAFF
TRBD2 TRBJ2-7 TRBV5-1 . TGCGCCAGCAGCCGGCGGGGGGGATCCGACGAGCAGTACTTC CASSRRGGSDEQYF
. TRBJ2-7 TRBV20-1 . TGCAGTGCTAGATTACCAACAAGGCAGTACTTC CSARLPTRQYF
. TRBJ2-6 TRBV7-6 . TGTGCCAGCAGCATCAGGACAGCCTCTGGGGCCAACGTCCTGACTTTC CASSIRTASGANVLTF
. TRBJ2-2 TRBV18 . TGTGCCAGCTCACCACCAAACTCCGGGGAGCTGTTTTTT CASSPPNSGELFF
. TRBJ1-2 TRBV28 few TGTGCCAGCAGTTTGGAGGTATCTTACTATGGCTACACCTTC CASSLEVSYYGYTF
TRBD2 TRBJ2-7 TRBV28 few TGTGCCAGCAAAGAGCGGGGGCCATACGAGCAGTACTTC CASKERGPYEQYF
TRBD1 TRBJ1-2 TRBV27 . TGTGCCAGCACAGGGGGGGGAGATGGCTACACCTTC CASTGGGDGYTF
TRBD2 TRBJ2-1 TRBV7-9 few TGTGCCAGCACCTACCGGGGGGGGTCCTACAATGAGCAGTTCTTC CASTYRGGSYNEQFF
. TRBJ2-5 TRBV29-1 few TGCAGTGGGGGGGCGGTTCAGGGCCCCGGGGAGACCCAGTACTTC CSGGAVQGPGETQYF
. TRBJ2-3 TRBV7-3 few TGTGCCAGCAGCCGATATACAGGTAGCACAGATACGCAGTATTTT CASSRYTGSTDTQYF
TRBD2 TRBJ2-7 TRBV29-1 . TGCAGCGTGACGGGCCGGGAGGGCGAGCAGTACTTC CSVTGREGEQYF
TRBD1 TRBJ2-7 TRBV20-1 . TGCAGTGCTAGAGACCAGACAGGGTACCACGAGCAGTACTTC CSARDQTGYHEQYF
. TRBJ2-4 TRBV6-1 . TGTGCCAGCAGCCGCGGACCAATCAAAAGGAGGAGAAACATTCAGTACTTC CASSRGPIKRRRNIQYF